The 11 T cell receptor beta chains given below trace back to one sample, sequenced in a study of memory CD4+ T cells and cytomegalovirus serostatus. Clones were read by immunoSEQ multiplex PCR, and TCRdb kept only the in-frame ones, dropping some. The data contain around 54,000 clones, 78% of them singletons. Single viable CD3+CD4+CD8-CD45RO+ cells were sorted as the memory CD4+ T cells. Sequencing used memory CD4+ T cells from blood. The source is an adult in good health and CMV-seronegative.

The sample holds one count of this clone. The rearrangement joins TRBV6-6 to TRBJ1-2, with a tentative D call TRBD1 (6 bases). There are 15 residues in the CDR3. With 6 bases removed from V and 8 bases from J, the gap between germline ends came to 22 bases. Per the germline V gene, CDR1 is MNHNY and CDR2 is SVGAGI (reference sequence). The chain's CDR3 is CASSEWGIGDKGYTF. The DNA of the CDR3 is TGTGCCAGCAGCGAATGGGGTATAGGGGACAAAGGCTACACCTTC.

The V gene is TRBV5-1, the J gene TRBJ2-4; D gene ambiguous. Trimming stripped 0 bases from V and 1 base from J, with 11 bases between. In germline, CDR1 is SGHRS, CDR2 YFSETQ. The CDR3 sequence is 16 residues long. In nucleotides, the CDR3 is TGCGCCAGCAGCTTGGCCAACGACTTCGCCAAAAACATTCAGTACTTC. It specifies CASSLANDFAKNIQYF. The whole variable domain, filled in from reference TRBV5-1 and TRBJ2-4, reads KAGVTQTPRYLIKTRGQQVTLSCSPISGHRSVSWYQQTPGQGLQFLFEYFSETQRNKGNFPGRFSGRQFSNSRSEMNVSTLELGDSALYLCASSLANDFAKNIQYFGAGTRLSVL.

The J gene is TRBJ1-2, the V gene TRBV2; the D gene is possibly TRBD1 (6 bases). CDR3 size: 13 residues. In germline, CDR1 is SNHLY, CDR2 FYNNEI. Between the trimmed V and J ends, which lost 6 bases and 4 bases, there was a span of 12 bases. The chain's CDR3 is CASRAGVSYGYTF. Written as DNA, the CDR3 is TGTGCCAGCAGGGCAGGGGTTTCCTATGGCTACACCTTC.

For this clone: This same CDR3 is encoded by further DNA sequences in the sample. The V and J genes are TRBV5-1 and TRBJ2-7; D remains unclear. The CDR3 has 11 residues. Trimming took off 4 bases at V and 2 bases at J, with 4 bases between the two ends. Germline V gene sequence: CDR1 SGHRS, CDR2 YFSETQ. CDR3 residues: CASSEAYEQYF. CDR3 sequence (DNA): TGCGCCAGCAGCGAAGCCTACGAGCAGTACTTC.

The chain recombines TRBV19 with TRBJ2-1, with TRBD2 matching 7 bases. The germline V gene encodes CDR1 LNHDA and CDR2 SQIVND (reference sequence). V trimming: 2 bases; J trimming: 2 bases; junction bases outside the gene matches: 3. The CDR3 contains 15 residues. CDR3 amino acids: CASSIQAGPYNEQFF. CDR3 bases: TGTGCCAGTAGTATACAAGCGGGGCCCTACAATGAGCAGTTCTTC.

V is TRBV9 and J is TRBJ2-2; D not resolved. This CDR3 has 15 residues. Germline CDR1 SGDLS, CDR2 YYNGEE. With 0 bases removed from V and 0 bases from J, the gap between germline ends came to 6 bases. CDR3 sequence reads: CASSVVPANTGELFF. Here the CDR3 DNA reads TGTGCCAGCAGCGTAGTTCCAGCGAACACCGGGGAGCTGTTTTTT. The whole variable domain, filled in from reference TRBV9 and TRBJ2-2, reads DSGVTQTPKHLITATGQRVTLRCSPRSGDLSVYWYQQSLDQGLQFLIQYYNGEERAKGNILERFSAQQFPDLHSELNLSSLELGDSALYFCASSVVPANTGELFFGEGSRLTVL.

This clone was counted a single time. The CDR3 bases are TGTGCCAGCAGTTTATCCCCTCCCGATACAGGGCCCGGGGAGCTGTTTTTT. It specifies CASSLSPPDTGPGELFF. The chain has TRBV27 and TRBJ2-2; D is possibly TRBD1 (6 bases). Germline values: CDR1 MNHEY, CDR2 SMNVEV (reference sequence). Trimming pared 0 bases from V and 6 bases from J, leaving 17 bases between. The CDR3 totals 17 residues.

The V and J genes are TRBV13 and TRBJ2-7; TRBD1 matches 7 bases. CDR1 is PRHDT and CDR2 is FYEKMQ in the germline V gene (reference sequence). The trim removed 4 bases at V and 0 bases at J, leaving 6 bases unmatched. The CDR3 covers 15 residues. In DNA, the CDR3 is TGTGCCAGCAGCTCTACAGGGGTTCTCTCCTACGAGCAGTACTTC. It yields the protein CASSSTGVLSYEQYF.

This clone has just a few counts. V is TRBV28 and J is TRBJ2-2; D unresolved. This CDR3 spans 15 amino acids. The V end was cut by 3 bases, the J end by 3 bases, with 11 bases between. Germline V gene sequence: CDR1 MDHEN, CDR2 SYDVKM. The CDR3 is CASSFHRTHTGELFF. The CDR3 DNA reads as TGTGCCAGCAGTTTCCACCGGACCCACACCGGGGAGCTGTTTTTT.

The CDR3 region has the DNA TGCAGCGGGGGGGGACGGGACAGACGAGTATATAGCAATCAGCCCCAGCATTTT. Protein: CSGGGRDRRVYSNQPQHF. The chain joins TRBV29-1 to TRBJ1-5; 7 nucleotides match TRBD1. The CDR3 has 18 amino acids. Germline CDR1 reads SQVTM; CDR2 reads ANQGSEA. J was trimmed by 0 bases and V by 7 bases; bases with no gene match: 18.

This clone is labeled as medium-sized. This chain joins TRBV2 and TRBJ2-3; the D call may be TRBD1 or TRBD2 (5 bases each). CDR3 length: 16 amino acids. Trimming shortened V by 6 bases and J by 4 bases, and 20 bases separated the two germline ends. Germline lookup yields CDR1 SNHLY and CDR2 FYNNEI. DNA of the CDR3: TGTGCCAGCAGCGGGGTCCAGGGCAAAGTTTCAGATACGCAGTATTTT. It is translated as CASSGVQGKVSDTQYF.